This T cell receptor (beta chain) is from a study of blood T cell repertoires in COVID-19. The germline V and J ends were trimmed by 4 bases and 6 bases, with 12 bases remaining between them. Germline V gene sequence: CDR1 ENHRY, CDR2 SYGVKD. The CDR3 is 13 amino acids. TCRdb keeps only in-frame clones here, not all; method: immunoSEQ multiplex PCR. This sample has about 130,000 clones, with under 85% found just once. V usage is TRBV10-3 and J usage is TRBJ1-1, with no clear D. Sequencing was performed on peripheral blood. This TCR derives from a man between 35 and 55 years old with active or convalescent COVID-19. The CDR3 bases are TGTGCCATCAGTGGACCCGGGTTGCCTGAAGCTTTCTTT. Residues: CAISGPGLPEAFF.